This T cell receptor beta chain appears in the sequencing data of a study of blood T cells in healthy people across ages. Findings of the study overall: Naive CD4+ cell counts and diversity both ran higher in long-lived than in aged donors. TCR beta diversity per million T cells fell roughly linearly with age.

Alongside a J-beta primer mix, a sample-barcoded 5' primer served in a second PCR lasting about 7 to 11 cycles. TCRdb redid the calling of the 5' RACE reads with MiXCR, one entry per CDR3 protein. This table has 850,000 to 1,100,000 distinct CDR3 sequences, approximately 38% appearing once. This clonotype has a handful of counts. The target antigen is unknown. Total RNA, at least 5.5 micrograms per sample, was extracted from PBMCs. This sequence was found in a man between 18 and 29 years old in good health. Sequenced: blood.

CDR3 bases: TGTGCCACCCAGTCGGGGATGAACACTGAAGCTTTCTTT. Protein: CATQSGMNTEAFF. The V and J genes are TRBV10-3 and TRBJ1-1; D uncertain. Germline CDR1 ENHRY, CDR2 SYGVKD. This CDR3 is built from 13 residues. V was trimmed by 10 bases and J by 0 bases, leaving 12 bases between them.